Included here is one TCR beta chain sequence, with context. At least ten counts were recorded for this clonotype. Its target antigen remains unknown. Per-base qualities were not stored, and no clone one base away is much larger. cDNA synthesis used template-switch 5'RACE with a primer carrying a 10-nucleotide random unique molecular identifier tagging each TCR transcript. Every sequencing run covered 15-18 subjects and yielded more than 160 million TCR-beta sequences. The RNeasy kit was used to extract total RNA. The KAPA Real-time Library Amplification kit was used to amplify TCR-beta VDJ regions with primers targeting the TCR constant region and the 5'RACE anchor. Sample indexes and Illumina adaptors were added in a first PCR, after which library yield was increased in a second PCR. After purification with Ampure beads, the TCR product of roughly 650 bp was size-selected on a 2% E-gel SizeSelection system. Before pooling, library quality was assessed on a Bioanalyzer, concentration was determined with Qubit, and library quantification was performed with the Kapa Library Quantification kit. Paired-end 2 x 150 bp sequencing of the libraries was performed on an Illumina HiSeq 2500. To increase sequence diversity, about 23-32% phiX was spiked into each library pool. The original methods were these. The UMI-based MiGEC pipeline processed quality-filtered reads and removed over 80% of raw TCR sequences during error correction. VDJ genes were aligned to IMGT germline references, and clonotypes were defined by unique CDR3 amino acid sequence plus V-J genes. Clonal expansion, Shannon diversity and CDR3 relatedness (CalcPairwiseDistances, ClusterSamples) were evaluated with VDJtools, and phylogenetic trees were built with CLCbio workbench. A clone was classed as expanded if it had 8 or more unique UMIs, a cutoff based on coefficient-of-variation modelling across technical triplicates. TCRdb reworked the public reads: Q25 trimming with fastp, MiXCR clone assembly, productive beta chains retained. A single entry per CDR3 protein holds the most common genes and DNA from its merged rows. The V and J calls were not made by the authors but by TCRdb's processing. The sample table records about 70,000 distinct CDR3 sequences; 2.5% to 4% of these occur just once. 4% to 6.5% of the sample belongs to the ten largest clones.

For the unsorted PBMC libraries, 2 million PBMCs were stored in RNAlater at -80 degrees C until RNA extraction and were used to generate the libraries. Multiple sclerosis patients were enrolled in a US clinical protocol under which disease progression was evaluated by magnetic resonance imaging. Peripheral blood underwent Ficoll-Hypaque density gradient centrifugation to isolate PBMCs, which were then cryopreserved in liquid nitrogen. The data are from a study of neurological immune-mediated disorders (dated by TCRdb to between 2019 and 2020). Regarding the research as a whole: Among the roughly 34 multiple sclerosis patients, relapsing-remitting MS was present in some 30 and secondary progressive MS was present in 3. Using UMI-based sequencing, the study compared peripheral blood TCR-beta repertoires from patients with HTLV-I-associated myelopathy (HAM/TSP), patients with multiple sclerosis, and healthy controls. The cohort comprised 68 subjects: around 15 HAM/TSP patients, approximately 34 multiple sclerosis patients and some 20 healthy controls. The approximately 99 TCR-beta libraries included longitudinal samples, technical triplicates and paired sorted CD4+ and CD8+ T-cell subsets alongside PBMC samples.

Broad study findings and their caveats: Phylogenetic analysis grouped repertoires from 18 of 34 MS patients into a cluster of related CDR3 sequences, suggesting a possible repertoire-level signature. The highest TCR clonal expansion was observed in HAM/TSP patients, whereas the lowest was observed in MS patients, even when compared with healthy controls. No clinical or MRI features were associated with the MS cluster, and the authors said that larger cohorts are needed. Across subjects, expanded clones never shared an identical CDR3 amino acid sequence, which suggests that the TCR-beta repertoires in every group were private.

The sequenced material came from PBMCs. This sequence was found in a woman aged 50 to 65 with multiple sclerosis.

Here the CDR3 is given as CASSGDYGYTF. The DNA sequence is TGCGCCAGCAGTGGGGATTATGGCTACACCTTC. In this chain, TRBV5-1 is recombined with TRBJ1-2; too little of a D gene remains to name it. V is reduced by 5 bases and J by 5 bases, leaving a spacing of 7 bases between them. The germline V gene yields SGHRS for CDR1 and YFSETQ for CDR2. The CDR3, from cysteine to phenylalanine, totals 11 residues. The retained sequence is limited to the CDR3, 33 bases, with the frame set at the first base.